The 10 T cell receptor beta chains presented below share a single source sample, sequenced in a study of blood T cell repertoires in COVID-19. Assay: immunoSEQ multiplex PCR; the TCRdb copy retains only in-frame clones and omits some. The repertoire holds under 130,000 clones, 81% seen once, with 8.5% to 9.5% in the top ten. Sequencing input: peripheral blood. Receptor source: an older woman with acute or convalescent COVID-19.

This clone was detected only a few times. V is TRBV28 and J is TRBJ2-5; TRBD2 matches 12 bases. The length of the CDR3 is 16 residues. V was pared by 5 bases and J by 1 base, with 5 bases of the junction left unmatched. CDR1 is MDHEN, CDR2 SYDVKM, per germline. CDR3 loop: CASSRGLAGFQETQYF. As DNA, the CDR3 is TGTGCCAGCAGTCGCGGACTAGCGGGGTTCCAAGAGACCCAGTACTTC.

The chain uses TRBV7-3 and TRBJ2-7; D may be TRBD1 (5 bases). The CDR3 is made up of 15 amino acids. Germline V gives CDR1 SGHTA, CDR2 FQGTGA. V was cut by 2 bases and J by 7 bases, with 18 bases left in between. The CDR3 nucleotides read TGTGCCAGCAGCTTAGGGCAGGGCGCCTTTTGGGAGCAGTACTTC. Translation: CASSLGQGAFWEQYF.

The rearrangement uses TRBV11-2 and TRBJ2-1; 9 bases align to TRBD2. Germline CDR1 reads SGHAT; CDR2 reads FQNNGV. V dropped 6 bases and J dropped 0; count of bases not matched to a gene: 6. CDR3 length: 16 amino acids. The CDR3 nucleotides are TGTGCCAGCAGTCGCAGCGGGGGGCACTCCTACAATGAGCAGTTCTTC. Its translation: CASSRSGGHSYNEQFF.

The chain employs TRBV19 and TRBJ1-2; 9 positions agree with TRBD1. Losses at the gene ends were 7 bases for V and 3 bases for J; bases not matched to a gene: 3. In germline, CDR1 is LNHDA, CDR2 SQIVND (reference sequence). This CDR3 comprises 13 residues. The CDR3 DNA sequence: TGTGCCAGTACCACAGGGGGCCACTATGGCTACACCTTC. Encoded protein: CASTTGGHYGYTF.

This rearrangement joins TRBV2 to TRBJ2-2, with 12 bases fitting TRBD2. CDR1 is SNHLY, CDR2 FYNNEI, per germline. V lost 4 bases, J lost 3 bases, and 3 bases stayed unmatched. The CDR3 extends over 16 amino acids. The CDR3 DNA follows: TGTGCCAGCAGTGCGAGACTAGCGGGGGACACCGGGGAGCTGTTTTTT. It is translated as CASSARLAGDTGELFF.

This clone came up once. This sequence joins TRBV30 and TRBJ2-1, with 11 positions matching TRBD2. This CDR3 spans 17 amino acids. Trimming took 0 bases from V and 8 from J; bases not matched to a gene: 12. Germline CDR1 reads GTSNPN; CDR2 reads SVGIG (reference sequence). The CDR3 region is CAWSVPAPGLAADEQFF. The CDR3 nucleotides read TGTGCCTGGAGTGTGCCTGCCCCGGGACTAGCGGCGGATGAGCAGTTCTTC.

V gene TRBV29-1 combines with J gene TRBJ2-7; D gene uncertain. CDR1 is SQVTM and CDR2 is ANQGSEA in the germline V gene. Deletions cut 5 bases from V and 0 bases from J, with 8 bases between. CDR3 length: 12 amino acids. DNA of the CDR3: TGCAGCGTTCGGGTTAGCTCCTACGAGCAGTACTTC. This encodes CSVRVSSYEQYF.

In DNA, the CDR3 is TGTGCCAGCACCACCGGACGGGAGCGGGGTGGGGATGAGCAGTTCTTC. It specifies CASTTGRERGGDEQFF. This chain uses TRBV5-5 with TRBJ2-1; TRBD2 aligns across 7 bases. Germline lookup yields CDR1 SGHKS and CDR2 YYEKEE (reference sequence). The junction had 17 bases not matched to a gene; V was cut back by 6 bases and J by 8 bases. The CDR3 contains 16 residues.

The V and J genes are TRBV4-1 and TRBJ2-7; 7 nucleotides line up with TRBD2. The V gene end was trimmed by 4 bases and the J gene end by 1 base; junction bases not matched to a gene: 7. This CDR3 comprises 15 residues. Germline loops: CDR1 MGHRA, CDR2 YSYEKL. DNA of the CDR3: TGCGCCAGCAGCCCGGAAGCGGGGAGATCCTACGAGCAGTACTTC. Residues: CASSPEAGRSYEQYF.

The chain recombines TRBV18 with TRBJ2-3; 8 bases match TRBD1. Germline CDR1 KGHSH, CDR2 LQKENI. Trimming at V came to 4 bases and at J to 4 bases, leaving 4 bases not matched to a gene. This CDR3 has 14 residues. The CDR3 here is CASSLDRGPDTQYF. The CDR3, as DNA: TGTGCCAGCTCACTCGACAGGGGTCCAGATACGCAGTATTTT.